The clone carrying this T cell receptor (beta chain) was seen a single time. These data come from a study of Ad26.COV2.S vaccination and SARS-CoV-2 variants. Study-wide context: The donor belonged to the COV1001 Ad26.COV2.S trial arm.

The treatment here: around 19 received Ad26.COV2.S at low or high dose, single or two shots; about 5 received placebo; per-sample allocation not given. Each sample was drawn 63 days after the first injection (of vaccine or placebo). The method was immunoSEQ multiplex PCR; TCRdb's version includes in-frame clones alone and lacks a portion of them. The sample carries some 300,000 clones, about 82% recorded once. The junction had 8 bases not matched to a gene; V was cut back by 1 base and J by 5 bases. In germline, CDR1 is LGHDT, CDR2 YNNKEL (reference sequence). This CDR3 has 18 residues. This TCR derives from a person between 18 and 65 years old who received the Ad26.COV2.S COVID-19 vaccine or a placebo. The starting material was peripheral blood, obtained in a trial of Ad26.COV2.S vaccine versus placebo. The chain employs TRBV3-1 (or the pseudogene TRBV3-2) and TRBJ2-2, with TRBD2 identical over 12 bases. CDR3 DNA: TGTGCCAGCAGCCAAGGACTAGCGGGGGCCTCGGGGACCGGGGAGCTGTTTTTT. The encoded protein is CASSQGLAGASGTGELFF.